Presented here are 25 T cell receptor beta chains from one specimen sequenced in a study of T cells in Graves' hyperthyroidism and ophthalmopathy. Amplified regions were TCR beta CDR3 sequences from RNA transcripts. The study used the HTBI primer set for a first-round RT-PCR of the TCR CDR3. A single record per CDR3 protein comes from TCRdb applying MiXCR to the multiplex PCR reads. The sample includes 540,000 or so distinct CDR3 sequences, roughly 46% seen only once; the top ten take 15% to 20%. The sample consisted of peripheral blood or thyroid tissue (not recorded which). The receptor set was obtained from an adult woman with Graves' disease, either hyperthyroidism or ophthalmopathy (not recorded which).

The chain employs TRBV29-1 and TRBJ2-7, with TRBD1 as a possible D gene (5 bases). The CDR3 is 14 residues long. The germline gives CDR1 SQVTM, CDR2 ANQGSEA. CDR3 amino acids: CSAREGASSYEQYF. The CDR3, as DNA: TGCAGTGCTAGAGAAGGGGCGAGCTCCTACGAGCAGTACTTC.

This clonotype appeared many times. The V call is TRBV27, the J call TRBJ1-2; 10 nucleotides agree with TRBD1. The CDR3 sequence is 15 residues long. V dropped 3 bases and J dropped 3; count of bases not matched to a gene: 4. Germline V CDR1 and CDR2: MNHEY, SMNVEV (reference sequence). CDR3 coding DNA: TGTGCCAGCAGTTTTGGGACAGGGGATGACTATGGCTACACCTTC. Its translation is CASSFGTGDDYGYTF.

As regards this clonotype: The CDR3 ends on some other residue instead of the conserved phenylalanine or tryptophan, so this is likely a read error. The genes are TRBV2 and TRBJ2-5, with 7 bases aligning to TRBD1. J lost 4 bases, V lost 4 bases, and 9 bases had no gene match. This CDR3 is 15 amino acids long. Germline values: CDR1 SNHLY, CDR2 FYNNEI. The DNA for the CDR3 is TGTGCCAGCAGTGGATTAGGGGGCCGTCGAGAGACCCAGTACCTC. It translates to CASSGLGGRRETQYL.

This clonotype was found many times. V gene TRBV2 combines with J gene TRBJ2-2; D remains ambiguous. This CDR3 region has 13 residues. The germline V gene has CDR1 SNHLY and CDR2 FYNNEI. Trimming removed 7 bases from V and 6 bases from J, with 12 bases in between. The CDR3 loop reads CASMERVAGELFF. CDR3 DNA: TGTGCCAGCATGGAACGAGTCGCCGGGGAGCTGTTTTTT.

The chain is built from TRBV7-9 and TRBJ2-5; D may be TRBD2 (6 bases). V lost 5 bases and J lost 4, with 14 bases in between. The CDR3 extends over 14 amino acids. Germline values: CDR1 SEHNR, CDR2 FQNEAQ (reference sequence). This chain's CDR3 is CASSPPLGGETQYF. Here the CDR3 DNA reads TGTGCCAGCAGCCCCCCGCTGGGAGGAGAGACCCAGTACTTC.

The rearrangement joins TRBV10-3 to TRBJ2-5, with 9 bases aligning to TRBD1. The CDR3 has 13 residues. From germline, CDR1 is ENHRY and CDR2 SYGVKD. V gave up 5 bases and J gave up 5 bases; unmatched junction bases: 3. The CDR3 DNA reads as TGTGCCATCAGTAGGACAGGGGCTGAGACCCAGTACTTC. Encoded protein: CAISRTGAETQYF.

This clonotype came up many times. The rearrangement joins TRBV11-2 to TRBJ2-7; D remains unclear. Trimming shortened V by 0 bases and J by 0 bases, and 9 bases separated the two germline ends. The germline CDR1 and CDR2 sequences are SGHAT and FQNNGV. CDR3 length: 15 residues. In DNA form, the CDR3 reads TGTGCCAGCAGCTTAGATCTGGGTTCCTCCTACGAGCAGTACTTC. Translation: CASSLDLGSSYEQYF.

V gene TRBV10-2 combines with J gene TRBJ1-5; D perhaps matches TRBD1 (5 bases). This CDR3 is 13 amino acids long. The ends were cut back, 7 bases at V and 7 bases at J, with 14 bases in the middle. Germline lookup yields CDR1 WSHSY and CDR2 SAAADI. This CDR3 is CASNRGLNQPQHF. The CDR3 DNA reads as TGCGCCAGCAATCGGGGGTTAAACCAGCCCCAGCATTTT.

The chain is built from TRBV7-6 and TRBJ2-5; possibly TRBD1 for D (6 bases). The CDR3 loop spans 16 amino acids. V dropped 0 bases and J dropped 9 bases, with 20 bases sitting between them. Germline V gene lookup returns CDR1 SGHVS and CDR2 FNYEAQ. In DNA form, the CDR3 reads TGTGCCAGCAGCTTAGCGCGCGGCAGGGGCAAGGAGGCCCAGTACTTC. The encoded protein is CASSLARGRGKEAQYF.

This chain links TRBV2 with TRBJ1-5; D gene unclear. The CDR3 length is 13 residues. Germline V CDR1 and CDR2: SNHLY, FYNNEI. Trimming removed 1 base at V and 6 bases at J, with 7 bases between. CDR3 in DNA: TGTGCCAGCAGTGAAGGAATGTTTCAGCCCCAGCATTTT. Residues: CASSEGMFQPQHF.

This clonotype was seen only a few times. The chain links TRBV7-9 to TRBJ2-3; 11 bases are a match to TRBD2. Trimming cost V 5 bases and J 1 base; bases outside gene matches: 2. Germline V gene sequence: CDR1 SEHNR, CDR2 FQNEAQ (reference sequence). CDR3 size: 15 residues. The CDR3 bases are TGTGCCAGCAGCCGACTAGCGGGGCGCACAGATACGCAGTATTTT. Protein: CASSRLAGRTDTQYF.

This clonotype was observed a handful of times. The gene calls are TRBV7-3 and TRBJ2-7; the D gene could be TRBD1 or TRBD2 (5 bases each). The germline gives CDR1 SGHTA, CDR2 FQGTGA. Trimming removed 5 bases at V and 4 bases at J, with 15 bases between. The CDR3 runs to 14 residues. Here the CDR3 DNA reads TGTGCCAGCAGCCTCCAGGTGGGGGAATACGAGCAGTACTTC. Amino acids: CASSLQVGEYEQYF.

The chain is built from TRBV20-1 and TRBJ1-1, with D possibly matching TRBD1 (6 bases). The V end lost 6 bases, the J end lost 5 bases, and 13 bases lay between the germline ends. Germline V gene sequence: CDR1 DFQATT, CDR2 SNEGSKA (reference sequence). There are 12 residues in the CDR3. The CDR3 spells CSAGGGGTEAFF. The CDR3 DNA is TGCAGTGCCGGGGGCGGGGGGACTGAAGCTTTCTTT.

This clonotype was observed at least ten times. The chain has TRBV10-3 and TRBJ2-7; D possibly uses TRBD1 or TRBD2 (5 bases each). Deletions cut 0 bases from V and 3 bases from J, with 12 bases between. CDR3 length: 15 residues. Germline CDR1 reads ENHRY; CDR2 reads SYGVKD. CDR3 protein: CAISESNGAYYEQYF. CDR3 coding DNA: TGTGCCATCAGTGAGTCCAACGGGGCCTACTACGAGCAGTACTTC.

Points on this clonotype: This CDR3 is missing its conserved last phenylalanine or tryptophan, likely due to a read error. The limits of the CDR3 on the DNA are not certain, so only TCRdb's listed CDR3 is given. The chain carries TRBV7-2 and TRBJ2-5. Germline V gene data show CDR1 as SGHTA and CDR2 as FQGNSA. Termini included, the CDR3 measures 13 amino acids. This chain's CDR3 is CASSLITSWTQNT.

The rearrangement uses TRBV12-3 or TRBV12-4 and TRBJ1-1; 9 bases match TRBD1. V lost 8 bases, J lost 2 bases, and 15 bases stayed unmatched. The CDR3 runs 17 residues. CDR3 coding DNA: TGTGCCAGCGCGATGAGGGGCGCGGGACAGGGAAACACTGAAGCTTTCTTT. It specifies CASAMRGAGQGNTEAFF.

For this clonotype: A read error is possible here, since a much larger clone lies one base away. The DNA is left out, because the CDR3 cannot be placed on it with certainty; the CDR3 is given as TCRdb lists it. V and J are TRBV5-6 and TRBJ2-7; the D call in the table, TRBD2, was not verified against the DNA. From its first to its last residue, the CDR3 has 17 amino acids. Germline V lookup: CDR1 SGHDT, CDR2 YYEEEE. The CDR3 sequence is CASSLVGSGTFSYEQCF.

This clonotype was counted ten times or more. The J gene is TRBJ2-5, the V gene TRBV29-1, with D uncertain. Trimming stripped 2 bases from V and 1 base from J, with 5 bases between. The CDR3 contains 12 residues. CDR1 is SQVTM, CDR2 ANQGSEA, per germline. CDR3 protein: CSVEFRQETQYF. The CDR3 bases are TGCAGCGTTGAATTCCGCCAAGAGACCCAGTACTTC.

The chain couples TRBV14 to TRBJ1-2; D not certain. V lost 0 bases, J lost 12 bases, and 8 bases lay in between. CDR3 size: 11 residues. Germline values: CDR1 SGHDN, CDR2 FVKESK. CDR3 sequence (DNA): TGTGCCAGCAGCCAAGATCGGGCCAACACCTTC. Translating it yields CASSQDRANTF.

This clonotype was seen once. A junction boundary mismatches the germline segment, possibly from a read error. The genes are TRBV7-9 and TRBJ2-2, with unresolved D. The CDR3 is 15 amino acids. The germline V gene has CDR1 SEHNR and CDR2 FQNEAQ (reference sequence). CDR3 residues: CASSPTGPNTGELFF. CDR3 bases: TGTGCCAGCAGCCCGACCGGACCGAACACTGGGGAGCTGTTTTTT.

This clonotype was recorded many times. CDR3 sequence: CASRGHMNTEAFF. CDR3 DNA sequence: TGTGCCAGCAGGGGACATATGAACACTGAAGCTTTCTTT. The J gene is TRBJ1-1, the V gene TRBV6-1; a possible D gene is TRBD1 (6 bases). The CDR3 is 13 residues long. V was clipped by 6 bases and J by 0 bases, with 8 bases between them. Germline V gene sequence: CDR1 MNHNS, CDR2 SASEGT.

About this clonotype: This may come from a read error, since a much larger clone is one base off. This sequence joins TRBV5-6 and TRBJ1-4, with TRBD1 identical over 9 bases. The germline V gene encodes CDR1 SGHDT and CDR2 YYEEEE. Trimming removed 4 bases from V and 8 bases from J; junction bases left unmatched: 6. This CDR3 region has 14 residues. CDR3 residues: CASSAGQGPEKLFF. The CDR3 DNA is TGTGCCAGCAGCGCGGGACAGGGTCCCGAAAAACTGTTTTTT.

This clonotype was seen repeatedly, ten times or more. As DNA, the CDR3 is TGTGCCAGCAGCTTTTCGATCGGGCTTGGACAGGGAAATTCACCCCTCCACTTT. This translates into CASSFSIGLGQGNSPLHF. This chain connects TRBV7-2 to TRBJ1-6; 8 positions agree with TRBD1. V shed 3 bases, J shed 7 bases, and the junction held 14 bases outside the gene matches. The CDR3 runs to 18 residues. The germline gives CDR1 SGHTA, CDR2 FQGNSA.

This clonotype was recorded many times. J is TRBJ1-5 and V is TRBV13, with unresolved D. V lost 4 bases and J 2 bases, leaving 9 bases between the germline ends. The CDR3 sequence is 14 residues long. Germline CDR1 is PRHDT and CDR2 is FYEKMQ (reference sequence). The CDR3 bases are TGTGCCAGCAGCTCAAAAGTAGGCAATCAGCCCCAGCATTTT. Translating it yields CASSSKVGNQPQHF.

At least ten counts were recorded for this clonotype. CDR3 DNA: TGCGCCAGCAGTGAGAGGCTAGCGGGCGGGGAGCTGTTTTTT. Translated, it gives CASSERLAGGELFF. The chain recombines TRBV10-1 with TRBJ2-2; 8 bases map to TRBD2. CDR3 length equals 14 residues. The V and J ends lost 2 bases and 7 bases, in that order; junction bases with no gene match: 3. Germline V gives CDR1 WNHNN, CDR2 SYGVQD (reference sequence).